The entry below gives a single TCR beta chain sequence along with its context. Its antigen is currently unknown. RNA, once extracted, was reverse transcribed into cDNA for use as the sequencing template. Using immunoSEQ multiplex PCR, the repertoire was profiled, and TCRdb retains in-frame clones only, with some absent. The repertoire holds about 180,000 clones, with approximately 49% as singletons. Per germline, CDR1 SGHRS and CDR2 YFSETQ. V shed 6 bases and J shed 3 bases, with 12 bases lying between them. CDR3 length: 13 amino acids. This sample's treatment: oral pan-JAK inhibitor, 5-10 mg twice daily. The sample belongs to a study of CD8+ T cells in alopecia areata. Study background: Tofacitinib was taken orally by treated patients, and the dose was 5 to 10 mg twice daily.

Study findings and constraints: Among the 100 top clones, expanded CD8+ clones, like scalp clonality, were significantly decreased by tofacitinib.

The chain carries TRBV5-1 and TRBJ1-1; the D gene is possibly TRBD1 (6 bases). The source material was CD8+ T cells sorted from blood, sampled at week 52, from a patient treated with tofacitinib. The TCR comes from a human donor with alopecia areata. DNA for the CDR3: TGCGCCAGCAACAGGGATGGGGACACTGAAGCTTTCTTT. Protein sequence: CASNRDGDTEAFF.